What follows is one T cell receptor beta chain and its context. These data come from a study of blood T cell repertoires in COVID-19. Sequencing was performed with immunoSEQ multiplex PCR; in TCRdb, only in-frame clones are kept and a portion is missing. The sample shows tens of thousands of clones, 88% of them seen only once. This TCR was sampled from a human donor in a cohort sampled during active COVID-19. Sequencing was done on a sample of peripheral blood.

CDR3 protein: CASRLQGMGTDTQYF. DNA of the CDR3: TGCGCCAGCAGACTACAGGGGATGGGGACAGATACGCAGTATTTT. This chain joins TRBV5-1 and TRBJ2-3, with 7 nucleotides matching TRBD1. CDR1 is SGHRS, CDR2 YFSETQ, per germline. CDR3 size: 15 residues. With V trimmed by 5 bases and J by 3 bases, 9 bases remained unmatched. Looking up the rest from reference TRBV5-1 and TRBJ2-3 gives the full variable domain: KAGVTQTPRYLIKTRGQQVTLSCSPISGHRSVSWYQQTPGQGLQFLFEYFSETQRNKGNFPGRFSGRQFSNSRSEMNVSTLELGDSALYLCASRLQGMGTDTQYFGPGTRLTVL.